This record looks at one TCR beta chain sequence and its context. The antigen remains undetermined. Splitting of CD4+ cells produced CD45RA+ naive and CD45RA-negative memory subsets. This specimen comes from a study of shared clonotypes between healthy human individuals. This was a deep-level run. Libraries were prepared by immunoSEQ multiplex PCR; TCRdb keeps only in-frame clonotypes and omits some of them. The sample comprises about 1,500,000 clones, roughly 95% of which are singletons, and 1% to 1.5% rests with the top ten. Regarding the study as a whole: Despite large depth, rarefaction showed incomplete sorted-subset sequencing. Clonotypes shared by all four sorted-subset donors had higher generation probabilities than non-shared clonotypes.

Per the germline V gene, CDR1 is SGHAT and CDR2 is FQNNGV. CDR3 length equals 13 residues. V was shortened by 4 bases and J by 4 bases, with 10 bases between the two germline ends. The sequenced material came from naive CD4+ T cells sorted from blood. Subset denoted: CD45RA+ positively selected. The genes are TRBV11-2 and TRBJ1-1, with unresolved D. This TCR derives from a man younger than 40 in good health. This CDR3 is CASSSTGVTEAFF. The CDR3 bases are TGTGCCAGCAGCTCAACCGGAGTCACTGAAGCTTTCTTT.